This paragraph covers one T cell receptor (beta chain) sequence. No antigen is known for it. The sample holds no much larger clone one base away, and base qualities are not on file. The record originates from a study of post-analysis software for immune sequencing data (dated by TCRdb to between 2015 and 2017). Regarding the complete study: The recorded disease courses included relapsing-remitting, secondary progressive and progressive-relapsing multiple sclerosis, and some patients had no subtype annotation. The patient repertoires were compared against 11 previously published healthy control repertoires obtained from donors aged roughly 6 to 25 years. A subset of samples was prepared in parallel using single-end sample barcoding, then pooled and co-amplified after Illumina adapter ligation. Here is what the overall study found, with its caveats: The multiple sclerosis patient group was slightly younger than the control group. Direct clustering with F measure revealed strong co-clustering of samples prepared in the same batch, which led to a batch-effect correction. Four to six TRBV segments, including TRBV5-6, TRBV5-1 and TRBV20-1, were significantly more frequent in patients than controls. Significantly lower normalized Chao1 diversity was found in multiple sclerosis patients than in controls, suggesting substantial peripheral T-cell clonal expansion.

Reading the germline V gene gives CDR1 LGHNT and CDR2 FRNRAP. The CDR3 has 14 amino acids, counting the end cysteine and phenylalanine. The retained sequence is limited to the CDR3, 42 bases, with the frame set at the first base. V is pruned by 5 bases and J by 4 bases, leaving 5 bases of the junction without a gene match. The method was PCR. The instrument was an Illumina HiSeq 2500. To reduce PCR and sequencing biases, unique molecular identifiers were incorporated into the TCR beta cDNA libraries. Some 500,000 cDNA molecules were obtained for every 1 to 10 million input T cells, so each molecule roughly corresponded to one T cell. The patient libraries were prepared and sequenced using the same protocol as the earlier healthy control dataset. Samples belonging to the same batch were prepared together, multiplexed and sequenced on a shared HiSeq lane. In the original analysis: MIGEC was used to process the raw barcoded reads, and molecular identifier groups with only a single read were discarded before consensus assembly and CDR3 extraction. Clonotype tables were post-analysed with VDJtools, normalizing diversity by down-sampling all datasets to the smallest sample size. In repertoire overlap clustering, CDR3 amino acid sequences, but not nucleotide sequences, were matched to correct batch-related cross-sample contamination. The public reads were reprocessed in TCRdb via fastp at Q25 and MiXCR, keeping in-frame beta chains. Rows are unified per CDR3 protein, each entry keeping the most common DNA and genes. TCRdb assigned the V and J calls; the authors' analysis was not used. The sample table records 800,000 to 950,000 distinct CDR3 sequences; about 57% of these occur just once. The ten biggest clones cover 4.6% of the sample.

TCR beta repertoires were profiled from peripheral blood of more than ten young patients with multiple sclerosis to demonstrate the VDJtools post-analysis software. Multiple sclerosis patients were children and adolescents aged roughly 6 to 15 years. The source is a girl aged 10 to 17 with multiple sclerosis. This chain joins TRBV12-5 to TRBJ2-5, and TRBD1 matches 9 of the central bases. Material for sequencing was blood. The CDR3 is CASGRRTGVETQYF. The DNA reads TGTGCTAGTGGTAGGAGGACAGGGGTAGAGACCCAGTACTTC. Reference TRBV12-5 and TRBJ2-5 genes cover what lies past the CDR3, so the full variable domain is DARVTQTPRHKVTEMGQEVTMRCQPILGHNTVFWYRQTMMQGLELLAYFRNRAPLDDSGMPKDRFSAEMPDATLATLKIQPSEPRDSAVYFCASGRRTGVETQYFGPGTRLLVL.